Reported below is one TCR beta chain. In the source study's methods: From reference gene primer amplification, estimates of nucleated cell counts were derived. Assay used: immunoSEQ multiplex PCR; TCRdb lists only in-frame clones, some missing. V, J and clone size are those of that table, while D and trimming were read from the DNA. This sample has 200,000 to 250,000 clones, with roughly four fifths found just once. Exposed enrollees encountered a COVID-19 case at some point within 2 weeks before study entry. These data come from a study of blood T cell repertoires in COVID-19. The V gene lost 0 bases and the J gene lost 10 bases, with 12 bases spanning the gap. There are 13 residues in the CDR3. Looked up from germline, CDR1 is WNHNN and CDR2 is SYGVQD (reference sequence).

The TCR comes from a woman in her forties or fifties who had been exposed to COVID-19. The gene calls are TRBV10-1 and TRBJ1-1; weak D call: TRBD1 (6 bases). Material for sequencing was PBMCs or T cells enriched from blood (not recorded which). The DNA of the CDR3 is TGCGCCAGCAGTGAGTCGGGGGGGCAAAGAGCTTTCTTT. Its translation is CASSESGGQRAFF.